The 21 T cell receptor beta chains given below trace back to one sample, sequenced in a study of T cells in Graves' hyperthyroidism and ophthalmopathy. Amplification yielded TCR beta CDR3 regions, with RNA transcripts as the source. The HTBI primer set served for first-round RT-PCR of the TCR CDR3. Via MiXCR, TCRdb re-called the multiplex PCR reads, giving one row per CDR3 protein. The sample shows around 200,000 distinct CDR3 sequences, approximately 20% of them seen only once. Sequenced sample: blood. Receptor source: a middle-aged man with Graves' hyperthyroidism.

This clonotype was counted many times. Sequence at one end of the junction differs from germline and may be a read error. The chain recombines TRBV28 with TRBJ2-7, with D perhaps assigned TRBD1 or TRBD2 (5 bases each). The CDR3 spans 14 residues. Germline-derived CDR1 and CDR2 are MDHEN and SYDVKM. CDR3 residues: CGYSGQASSYEQYF. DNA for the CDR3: TGCGGTTATTCGGGGCAGGCAAGCTCCTACGAGCAGTACTTC.

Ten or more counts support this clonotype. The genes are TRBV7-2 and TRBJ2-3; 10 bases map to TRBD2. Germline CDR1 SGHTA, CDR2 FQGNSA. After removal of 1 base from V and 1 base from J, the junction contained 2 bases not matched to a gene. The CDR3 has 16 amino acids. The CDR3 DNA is TGTGCCAGCAGCTTAGGGCTAGCGGGGGGCACAGATACGCAGTATTTT. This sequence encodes CASSLGLAGGTDTQYF.

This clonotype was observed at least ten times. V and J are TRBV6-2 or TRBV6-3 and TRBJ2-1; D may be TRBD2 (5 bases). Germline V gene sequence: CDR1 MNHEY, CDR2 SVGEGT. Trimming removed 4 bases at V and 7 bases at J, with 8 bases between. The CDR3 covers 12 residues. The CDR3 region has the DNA TGTGCCAGCAGTTCTAGCAAGAATGAGCAGTTCTTC. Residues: CASSSSKNEQFF.

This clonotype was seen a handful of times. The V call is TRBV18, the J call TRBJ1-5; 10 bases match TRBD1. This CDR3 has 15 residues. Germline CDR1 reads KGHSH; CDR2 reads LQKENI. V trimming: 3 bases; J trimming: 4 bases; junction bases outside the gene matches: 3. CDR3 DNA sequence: TGTGCCAGCTCACCTCAGGGACAGGGGAATCAGCCCCAGCATTTT. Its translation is CASSPQGQGNQPQHF.

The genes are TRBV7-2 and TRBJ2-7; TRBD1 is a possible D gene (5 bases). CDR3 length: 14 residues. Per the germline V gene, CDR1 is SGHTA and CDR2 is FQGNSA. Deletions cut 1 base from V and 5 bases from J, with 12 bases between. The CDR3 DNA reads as TGTGCCAGCAGCTTAGTCCAGGGAATCCACGAGCAGTACTTC. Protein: CASSLVQGIHEQYF.

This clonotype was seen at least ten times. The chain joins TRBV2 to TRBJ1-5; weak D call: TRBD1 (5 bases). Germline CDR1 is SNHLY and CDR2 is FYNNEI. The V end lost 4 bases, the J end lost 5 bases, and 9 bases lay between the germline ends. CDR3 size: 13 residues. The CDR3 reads CASSVLGDQPQHF. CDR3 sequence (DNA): TGTGCCAGCAGTGTATTGGGGGATCAGCCCCAGCATTTT.

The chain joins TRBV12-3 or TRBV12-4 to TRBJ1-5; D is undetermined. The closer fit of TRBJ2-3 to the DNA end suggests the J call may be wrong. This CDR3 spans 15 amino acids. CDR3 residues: CASSFQTGSNQPQYF. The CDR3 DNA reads TGTGCCAGCAGTTTCCAGACGGGTAGCAATCAGCCCCAGTATTTT.

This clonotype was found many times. CDR3: CASSLFGQAGANVLTF. For the CDR3, the DNA is TGTGCCAGCAGTTTATTCGGACAGGCTGGGGCCAACGTCCTGACTTTC. The chain recombines TRBV28 with TRBJ2-6; TRBD1 matches 7 bases. V dropped 1 base and J dropped 2; count of bases not matched to a gene: 2. Germline values: CDR1 MDHEN, CDR2 SYDVKM. CDR3 size: 16 residues. Full variable domain (remainder filled in from reference TRBV28 and TRBJ2-6): DVKVTQSSRYLVKRTGEKVFLECVQDMDHENMFWYRQDPGLGLRLIYFSYDVKMKEKGDIPEGYSVSREKKERFSLILESASTNQTSMYLCASSLFGQAGANVLTFGAGSRLTVL.

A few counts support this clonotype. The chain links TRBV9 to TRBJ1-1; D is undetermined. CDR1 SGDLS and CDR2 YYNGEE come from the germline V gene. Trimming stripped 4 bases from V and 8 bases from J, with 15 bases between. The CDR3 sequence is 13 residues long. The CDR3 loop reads CASSLAPLGEAFF. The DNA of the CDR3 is TGTGCCAGCAGCCTAGCCCCCTTAGGGGAAGCTTTCTTT.

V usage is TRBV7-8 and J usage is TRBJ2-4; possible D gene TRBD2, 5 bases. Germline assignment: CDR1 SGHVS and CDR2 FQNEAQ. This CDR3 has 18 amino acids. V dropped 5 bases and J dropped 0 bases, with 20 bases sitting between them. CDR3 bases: TGTGCCAGCAGCGCGTCCCTTATGGGGAGACTAGCCAAAAACATTCAGTACTTC. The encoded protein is CASSASLMGRLAKNIQYF. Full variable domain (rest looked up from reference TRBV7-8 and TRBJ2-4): GAGVSQSPRYKVAKRGQDVALRCDPISGHVSLFWYQQALGQGPEFLTYFQNEAQLDKSGLPSDRFFAERPEGSVSTLKIQRTQQEDSAVYLCASSASLMGRLAKNIQYFGAGTRLSVL.

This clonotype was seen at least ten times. As DNA, the CDR3 is TGTGCCAGCTCACTACAGACAGGGGAGGGCGAAGCTTTCTTT. This encodes CASSLQTGEGEAFF. This chain links TRBV18 with TRBJ1-1, with 8 bases fitting TRBD1. CDR3 length: 14 amino acids. Looked up from germline, CDR1 is KGHSH and CDR2 is LQKENI. After removal of 4 bases from V and 8 bases from J, the junction contained 9 bases not matched to a gene.

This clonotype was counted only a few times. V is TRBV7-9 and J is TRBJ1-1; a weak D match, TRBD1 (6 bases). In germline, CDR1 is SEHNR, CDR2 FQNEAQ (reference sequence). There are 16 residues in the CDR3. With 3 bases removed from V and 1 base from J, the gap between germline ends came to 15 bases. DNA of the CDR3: TGTGCCAGCAGCTTCCCCCCCAGGGGACGGAACACTGAAGCTTTCTTT. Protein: CASSFPPRGRNTEAFF.

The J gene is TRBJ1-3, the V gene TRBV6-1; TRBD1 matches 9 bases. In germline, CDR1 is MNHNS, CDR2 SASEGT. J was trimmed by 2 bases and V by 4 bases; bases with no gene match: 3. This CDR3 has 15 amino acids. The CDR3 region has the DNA TGTGCCAGCAGTGTGGGGACAGGGACTGGAAACACCATATATTTT. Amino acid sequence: CASSVGTGTGNTIYF.

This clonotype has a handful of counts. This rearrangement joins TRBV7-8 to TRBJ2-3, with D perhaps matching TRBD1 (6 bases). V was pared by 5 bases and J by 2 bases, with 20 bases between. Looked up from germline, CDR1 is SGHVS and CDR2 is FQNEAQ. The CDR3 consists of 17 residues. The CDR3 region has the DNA TGTGCCAGCAGCACCATCTTTGGACAGCTAGACACAGATACGCAGTATTTT. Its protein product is CASSTIFGQLDTDTQYF.

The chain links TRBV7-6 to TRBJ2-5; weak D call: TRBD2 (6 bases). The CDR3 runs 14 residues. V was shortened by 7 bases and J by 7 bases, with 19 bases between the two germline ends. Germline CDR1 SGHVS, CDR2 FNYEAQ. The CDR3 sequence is CASKPGGNRWTQYF. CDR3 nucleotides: TGTGCCAGCAAGCCTGGAGGGAACCGGTGGACCCAGTACTTC.

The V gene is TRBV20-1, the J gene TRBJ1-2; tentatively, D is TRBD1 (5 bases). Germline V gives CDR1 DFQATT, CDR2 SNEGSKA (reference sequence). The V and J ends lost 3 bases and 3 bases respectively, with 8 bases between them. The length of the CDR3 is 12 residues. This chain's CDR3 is CSARGLDYGYTF. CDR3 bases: TGCAGTGCTAGGGGGCTTGACTATGGCTACACCTTC.

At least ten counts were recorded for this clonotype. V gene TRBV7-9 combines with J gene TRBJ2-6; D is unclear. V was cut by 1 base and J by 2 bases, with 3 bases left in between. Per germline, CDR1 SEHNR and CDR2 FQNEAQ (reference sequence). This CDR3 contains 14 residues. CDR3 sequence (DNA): TGTGCCAGCAGCTTAGGGCCTGGGGCCAACGTCCTGACTTTC. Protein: CASSLGPGANVLTF.

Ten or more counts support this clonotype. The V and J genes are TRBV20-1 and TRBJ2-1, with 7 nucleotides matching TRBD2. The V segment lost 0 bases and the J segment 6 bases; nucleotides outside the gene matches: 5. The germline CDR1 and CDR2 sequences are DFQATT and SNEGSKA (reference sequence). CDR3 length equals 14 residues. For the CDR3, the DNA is TGCAGTGCTAGAGATCCGCGGGGGACCAATGAGCAGTTCTTC. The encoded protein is CSARDPRGTNEQFF.

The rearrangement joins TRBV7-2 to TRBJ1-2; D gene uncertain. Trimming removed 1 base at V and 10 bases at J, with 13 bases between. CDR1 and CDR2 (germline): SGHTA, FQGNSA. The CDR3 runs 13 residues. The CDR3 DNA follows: TGTGCCAGCAGCTTAGTTTTGGGCGGGGACTACACCTTC. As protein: CASSLVLGGDYTF. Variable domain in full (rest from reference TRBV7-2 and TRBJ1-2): GAGVSQSPSNKVTEKGKDVELRCDPISGHTALYWYRQSLGQGLEFLIYFQGNSAPDKSGLPSDRFSAERTGGSVSTLTIQRTQQEDSAVYLCASSLVLGGDYTFGSGTRLTVV.

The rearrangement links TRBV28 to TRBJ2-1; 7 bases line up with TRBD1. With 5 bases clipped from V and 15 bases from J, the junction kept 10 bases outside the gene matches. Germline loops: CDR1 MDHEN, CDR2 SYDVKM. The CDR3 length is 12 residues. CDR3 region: CASSAQGQAGFF. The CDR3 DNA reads TGTGCCAGCAGTGCCCAAGGACAGGCGGGGTTCTTC.

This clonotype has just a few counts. DNA for the CDR3: TGCGCCAGCAGCCTAACCACAGTTTTGACCTACGAGCAGTACTTC. Its protein is CASSLTTVLTYEQYF. The V gene is TRBV4-3, the J gene TRBJ2-7; D remains unclear. Germline V gives CDR1 LGHNA, CDR2 YSLEER. V gave up 4 bases and J gave up 2 bases, with 15 bases separating them. The CDR3 runs to 15 residues.